Each of the 10 T cell receptor beta chains below was sequenced from the same sample in a study of beta chain features in type 1 diabetes. Study-level points and caveats: Across all four CD4+ subsets, people with type 1 diabetes showed modestly shorter TCRB CDR3s.

Their recognized antigens are unknown. The whole isolated RNA underwent reverse transcription, so sequencing captured expressed TCRB transcripts. Repertoires were generated with immunoSEQ multiplex PCR, while TCRdb's copy carries only in-frame clones and drops some. The data contain 500,000 to 850,000 clones, 11% to 15% of them singletons. The sample comprised naive CD4+ T cells from blood. The receptors were gathered from a man between 18 and 29 years old with type 1 diabetes.

This clone was detected only a few times. The chain links TRBV9 to TRBJ2-1, with D perhaps matching TRBD1 or TRBD2 (5 bases each). In germline, CDR1 is SGDLS, CDR2 YYNGEE. V gave up 3 bases and J gave up 4 bases, with 14 bases separating them. The CDR3 totals 15 residues. The CDR3 DNA is TGTGCCAGCAGCGGGGGACGCCCCCTGTACAATGAGCAGTTCTTC. It codes for CASSGGRPLYNEQFF.

This clone was seen a few times. This chain connects TRBV30 to TRBJ1-2; the D is unclear. This CDR3 region has 14 residues. Trimming pared 0 bases from V and 0 bases from J, leaving 8 bases between. Germline V gene lookup returns CDR1 GTSNPN and CDR2 SVGIG (reference sequence). DNA for the CDR3: TGTGCCTGGAGTGTACCAGTAGCTAACTATGGCTACACCTTC. Protein sequence: CAWSVPVANYGYTF.

The chain uses TRBV7-8 and TRBJ1-4; TRBD1 might be the D (6 bases). V gave up 3 bases and J gave up 0 bases, with 14 bases separating them. The CDR3 runs to 17 residues. The germline gives CDR1 SGHVS, CDR2 FQNEAQ. The CDR3 loop is CASSLRAGAATNEKLFF. The CDR3 nucleotides are TGTGCCAGCAGCTTGAGAGCGGGGGCGGCAACTAATGAAAAACTGTTTTTT.

This clone was detected a few times. The chain employs TRBV2 and TRBJ2-3, with D possibly TRBD1 on 5 matching bases. The CDR3 sequence is 15 residues long. V lost 7 bases to trimming and J lost 2 bases, with 16 bases between them. CDR1 and CDR2 from the germline V gene are SNHLY and FYNNEI. CDR3 sequence reads: CASMYRTPSTDTQYF. The DNA for the CDR3 is TGTGCCAGCATGTACAGGACGCCCTCCACAGATACGCAGTATTTT.

The rearrangement joins TRBV9 to TRBJ2-3, with 7 bases identical to TRBD2. Germline-derived CDR1 and CDR2 are SGDLS and YYNGEE. The CDR3 length is 15 residues. The V segment lost 3 bases and the J segment 0 bases; nucleotides outside the gene matches: 4. CDR3 loop: CASSARSGSTDTQYF. The CDR3, as DNA: TGTGCCAGCAGCGCTCGTAGCGGGAGCACAGATACGCAGTATTTT.

This clone occurred a few times. V is TRBV28 and J is TRBJ2-4; weak D call: TRBD2 (5 bases). V was pared by 4 bases and J by 9 bases, with 28 bases between. This CDR3 spans 18 amino acids. CDR1 and CDR2 (germline): MDHEN, SYDVKM. The CDR3 is CASSSLLTFWTLGSIQYF. CDR3 DNA sequence: TGTGCCAGCAGTTCACTCTTGACATTCTGGACCCTGGGGAGCATTCAGTACTTC.

This clone was detected a few times. The chain employs TRBV5-1 and TRBJ2-7; D uncertain. Trimming shortened V by 0 bases and J by 0 bases, and 7 bases separated the two germline ends. The germline V gene encodes CDR1 SGHRS and CDR2 YFSETQ. CDR3 length equals 14 residues. Here the CDR3 reads CASSLEEYSYEQYF. In DNA form, the CDR3 reads TGCGCCAGCAGCTTGGAGGAGTACTCCTACGAGCAGTACTTC. The whole variable domain, filled in from reference TRBV5-1 and TRBJ2-7, reads KAGVTQTPRYLIKTRGQQVTLSCSPISGHRSVSWYQQTPGQGLQFLFEYFSETQRNKGNFPGRFSGRQFSNSRSEMNVSTLELGDSALYLCASSLEEYSYEQYFGPGTRLTVT.

This clone has more than one count but fewer than ten. Other DNA sequences in the sample encode the same CDR3. Written as DNA, the CDR3 is TGTGCCAGCAGTTACTCGGGGGGAAGCAATCAGCCCCAGCATTTT. This encodes CASSYSGGSNQPQHF. The chain has TRBV6-5 and TRBJ1-5; the D gene is possibly TRBD1 (5 bases). Trimming stripped 0 bases from V and 1 base from J, with 7 bases between. Per the germline V gene, CDR1 is MNHEY and CDR2 is SVGAGI. The CDR3 has 15 amino acids.

In this sample, this clone turned up a few times. The V gene is TRBV10-3, the J gene TRBJ2-5; tentative D call: TRBD2 (5 bases). V dropped 7 bases and J dropped 4 bases, with 16 bases sitting between them. Germline assignment: CDR1 ENHRY and CDR2 SYGVKD. CDR3 size: 14 residues. The CDR3 sequence is CAITNSRGAETQYF. The CDR3 nucleotides are TGTGCCATCACTAATAGTCGGGGAGCAGAGACCCAGTACTTC.

This chain uses TRBV7-9 with TRBJ2-3, with D possibly being TRBD1 (5 bases). Germline assignment: CDR1 SEHNR and CDR2 FQNEAQ (reference sequence). Between the trimmed V and J ends, which lost 1 base and 1 base, there was a span of 9 bases. The CDR3 contains 15 residues. The CDR3 DNA reads TGTGCCAGCAGCTTAGTGCAGACAGGCACAGATACGCAGTATTTT. This gives the protein CASSLVQTGTDTQYF. Filled out from reference TRBV7-9 and TRBJ2-3, the complete variable domain reads DTGVSQNPRHKITKRGQNVTFRCDPISEHNRLYWYRQTLGQGPEFLTYFQNEAQLEKSRLLSDRFSAERPKGSFSTLEIQRTEQGDSAMYLCASSLVQTGTDTQYFGPGTRLTVL.